The 3 T cell receptor beta chains reported below all come from one sample, sequenced in a study of CD8 T cells in Susac syndrome. Random hexamers were used to reverse transcribe an amount of roughly 0.45 to 1 ug RNA. From the immunoSEQ multiplex PCR reads, TCRdb called clonotypes with MiXCR, one entry per CDR3 protein. The sample carries about 280,000 distinct CDR3 sequences, more than 75% recorded once. The sequenced material came from CD8+ T cells from PBMCs. The receptors stem from a human donor with multiple sclerosis.

The chain is built from TRBV9 and TRBJ2-1, with D possibly matching TRBD1 (6 bases). V lost 5 bases to trimming and J lost 6 bases, with 18 bases between them. Germline V lookup: CDR1 SGDLS, CDR2 YYNGEE. This CDR3 region has 15 residues. The CDR3 spells CASRDGAGAANEQFF. CDR3 DNA sequence: TGTGCCAGCAGGGACGGGGCAGGGGCGGCCAATGAGCAGTTCTTC.

This sequence joins TRBV9 and TRBJ2-1; D gene unclear. Germline CDR1 is SGDLS and CDR2 is YYNGEE. The CDR3 extends over 16 amino acids. Trimming pared 4 bases from V and 0 bases from J, leaving 14 bases between. The CDR3 sequence is CASSMDGESSYNEQFF. In DNA, the CDR3 is TGTGCCAGCAGCATGGACGGTGAGAGCTCCTACAATGAGCAGTTCTTC.

The V gene is TRBV27, the J gene TRBJ2-2, with D possibly matching TRBD1 (5 bases). Germline assignment: CDR1 MNHEY and CDR2 SMNVEV (reference sequence). V gave up 6 bases and J gave up 5 bases, with 13 bases separating them. This CDR3 has 14 amino acids. This chain's CDR3 is CASSSGLGTGELFF. The CDR3 DNA sequence: TGTGCCAGCAGCTCAGGGTTGGGGACCGGGGAGCTGTTTTTT.